Listed below are T cell receptor beta chains from one sample, sequenced in a study of chemoradiotherapy in HPV16-positive cancers. TCRdb keeps only in-frame clones here, not all; method: immunoSEQ multiplex PCR. The table has several thousand clones, roughly nine tenths seen once. The sequenced sample was tumor tissue, obtained from a patient who underwent chemoradiotherapy. The receptors originated from a human donor with HPV-associated anogenital cancer. CDR3s leave out the opening cysteine and the closing phenylalanine or tryptophan. Fields, in order: J gene, V gene, CDR3 protein.

j_gene: TRBJ1-3; v_gene: TRBV7-9; CDR3aa: ASSLVSHRVSGNTIY
j_gene: TRBJ2-1; v_gene: TRBV5-4; CDR3aa: ASSEQGELYNEQF
j_gene: TRBJ2-3; v_gene: TRBV5-1; CDR3aa: ASRGVADTQY
j_gene: TRBJ1-6; v_gene: TRBV30; CDR3aa: AWSVKANSPLH
j_gene: TRBJ2-7; v_gene: TRBV11-2; CDR3aa: ASSLGAYEQY
j_gene: TRBJ2-2; v_gene: TRBV6-5; CDR3aa: ASRAPNTGELF
j_gene: TRBJ2-3; v_gene: TRBV6-1; CDR3aa: AASRDAEDTQY
j_gene: TRBJ2-7; v_gene: TRBV7-9; CDR3aa: ASSLRSDIFHEQY
j_gene: TRBJ2-3; v_gene: TRBV9; CDR3aa: ASSVVAGLSTDTQY
j_gene: TRBJ2-3; v_gene: TRBV5-1; CDR3aa: ASSFEGSSTDTQY
j_gene: TRBJ1-2; v_gene: TRBV28; CDR3aa: ASSFGTGGYGYT
j_gene: TRBJ1-1; v_gene: TRBV19; CDR3aa: ASRKLGTALTEAF
j_gene: TRBJ1-1; v_gene: TRBV7-6; CDR3aa: ASSLRGNTEAF
j_gene: TRBJ2-7; v_gene: TRBV7-2; CDR3aa: ASSAEGGGYEQY
j_gene: TRBJ1-2; v_gene: TRBV27; CDR3aa: ASTPTGTGAYYYGYT
j_gene: TRBJ1-5; v_gene: TRBV6-1; CDR3aa: ASTGENSNQPQH
j_gene: TRBJ2-7; v_gene: TRBV5-1; CDR3aa: ASSGVAYEQY
j_gene: TRBJ2-5; v_gene: TRBV7-2; CDR3aa: ASKPRGDMYSETQY
j_gene: TRBJ2-3; v_gene: TRBV29-1; CDR3aa: SVVIVSTDTQY
j_gene: TRBJ1-2; v_gene: TRBV14; CDR3aa: ASSQQGYGYT
j_gene: TRBJ1-1; v_gene: TRBV5-1; CDR3aa: ASSLEINSGAEAF
j_gene: TRBJ2-3; v_gene: TRBV7-8; CDR3aa: ASSHPGTGGLDTQY
j_gene: TRBJ2-3; v_gene: TRBV6-6; CDR3aa: ASKGTEQY
j_gene: TRBJ1-2; v_gene: TRBV4-2; CDR3aa: ASSQDVRTNYGYT
j_gene: TRBJ2-1; v_gene: TRBV7-8; CDR3aa: ASRWLAEAGSYNEQF
j_gene: TRBJ1-1; v_gene: TRBV5-5; CDR3aa: ASSPWGETEAF
j_gene: TRBJ2-5; v_gene: TRBV7-2; CDR3aa: ASSLELVGETQY
j_gene: TRBJ2-7; v_gene: TRBV7-2; CDR3aa: ASTRRSGGREGYEQY
j_gene: TRBJ2-5; v_gene: TRBV21-1; CDR3aa: ASSTYPPQGLETQY
j_gene: TRBJ2-2; v_gene: TRBV5-4; CDR3aa: AGGFGNTGELF
j_gene: TRBJ1-1; v_gene: TRBV27; CDR3aa: ASSLWQGPNTEAF
j_gene: TRBJ2-7; v_gene: TRBV4-3; CDR3aa: ASSQELGGGSYEQY
j_gene: TRBJ2-5; v_gene: TRBV11-2; CDR3aa: ASSLQGRRETQY
j_gene: TRBJ2-7; v_gene: TRBV7-2; CDR3aa: ASSPGTSGVGEQY
j_gene: TRBJ2-3; v_gene: TRBV7-6; CDR3aa: ASSSTILAGAGDTQY
j_gene: TRBJ2-1; v_gene: TRBV7-2; CDR3aa: ASIPTPSNEQF
j_gene: TRBJ2-3; v_gene: TRBV4-1; CDR3aa: ASSQGYTQY
j_gene: TRBJ2-5; v_gene: TRBV7-2; CDR3aa: ASSLSRGETQY
j_gene: TRBJ2-7; v_gene: TRBV7-7; CDR3aa: ASSLGVYSPGREQY
j_gene: TRBJ2-5; v_gene: TRBV30; CDR3aa: AWSVGGGQETQY
j_gene: TRBJ2-1; v_gene: TRBV6-5; CDR3aa: ASSRGGNEQF
j_gene: TRBJ2-7; v_gene: TRBV7-2; CDR3aa: ASSLWPFNSYEQY
j_gene: TRBJ1-1; v_gene: TRBV6-5; CDR3aa: AGSYESNTEAF
j_gene: TRBJ1-1; v_gene: TRBV10-3; CDR3aa: ALRTHRNTEAF
j_gene: TRBJ2-3; v_gene: TRBV5-6; CDR3aa: ASSPIFLAGGGDTQY
j_gene: TRBJ2-1; v_gene: TRBV9; CDR3aa: ASSRTAYNEQF
j_gene: TRBJ1-2; v_gene: TRBV11-2; CDR3aa: ASSLGTGTGYT